This TCR beta chain was identified in a study of T cells in Graves' hyperthyroidism and ophthalmopathy. About the study: Peripheral blood was collected at initial diagnosis, before any treatment. Study-level points and caveats: A median about 6.5 months before onset, the model predicted ophthalmopathy. The majority of expanded thyroid clonotypes above 0.001 also appeared in blood.

Regions amplified from RNA transcripts were the TCR beta CDR3 regions. The HTBI primer set was used in a first-round RT-PCR of the TCR CDR3. TCRdb used MiXCR to reprocess the multiplex PCR reads, holding one entry per CDR3 protein. This table holds under 450,000 distinct CDR3 sequences, about 15% found once. With regard to this clonotype: Its antigen is unidentified.

Blood was obtained at the first hyperthyroidism diagnosis, which preceded any ophthalmopathy symptoms. The sequenced sample consisted of blood. The receptor was derived from a woman under 40 with Graves' hyperthyroidism that later progressed to Graves' ophthalmopathy.

The CDR3 region has the DNA TGTGCCAGCAGCCCTCGGGGATTTGAGGATTCACCCCTCCACTTT. This translates into CASSPRGFEDSPLHF. This sequence joins TRBV3-1 and TRBJ1-6, with D hard to call. Germline CDR1 and CDR2: LGHDT and YNNKEL (reference sequence). V lost 4 bases and J 8 bases, leaving 15 bases between the germline ends. The CDR3 has 15 amino acids.